Presented here are 14 T cell receptor beta chains from one specimen sequenced in a study of naive and memory T cell subsets. Four PCR rounds used nested alpha and beta constant region primers plus the SP2 primer. One entry per CDR3 protein results from TCRdb running MiXCR on the 5' RACE reads. Of roughly 60,000 distinct CDR3 sequences listed, 8% are singletons. The library had UMIs added by 3' ligation of an oligonucleotide to TCR cDNA. The receptors were gathered from a female donor in good health.

V and J are TRBV28 and TRBJ2-7; tentative D call: TRBD1 (5 bases). The V and J ends lost 7 bases and 2 bases respectively, with 15 bases between them. Germline loops: CDR1 MDHEN, CDR2 SYDVKM. CDR3 size: 14 residues. This CDR3 reads CASNGRGDPYEQYF. The DNA for the CDR3 is TGTGCCAGCAACGGAAGGGGTGACCCCTACGAGCAGTACTTC.

The rearrangement uses TRBV5-5 and TRBJ2-3; 8 bases align to TRBD1. Unmatched junction bases numbered 4, after V lost 1 base and J lost 0 bases. This CDR3 has 16 amino acids. In germline, CDR1 is SGHKS, CDR2 YYEKEE (reference sequence). The CDR3 reads CASSLWPGGSTDTQYF. CDR3 DNA: TGTGCCAGCAGCTTGTGGCCAGGGGGCAGCACAGATACGCAGTATTTT.

This clonotype was observed a few times. CDR3 region: CASSEALVGFGSPLHF. CDR3 sequence (DNA): TGTGCCAGCAGTGAAGCGCTCGTGGGGTTCGGTTCACCCCTCCACTTT. This chain connects TRBV2 to TRBJ1-6; D call uncertain. The CDR3 covers 16 residues. V shed 0 bases and J shed 9 bases, with 15 bases lying between them. CDR1 and CDR2 (germline): SNHLY, FYNNEI.

The J gene is TRBJ1-5, the V gene TRBV20-1; D perhaps matches TRBD1 (6 bases). There are 13 residues in the CDR3. V gave up 5 bases and J gave up 3 bases, with 11 bases separating them. CDR1 is DFQATT and CDR2 is SNEGSKA in the germline V gene (reference sequence). The CDR3 protein is CSARRGLNQPQHF. CDR3 DNA: TGCAGTGCTCGTCGGGGGCTCAATCAGCCCCAGCATTTT.

This clonotype was detected a few times. The gene calls are TRBV28 and TRBJ2-7; D remains ambiguous. The V gene's germline CDR1 is MDHEN and CDR2 SYDVKM. The length of the CDR3 is 15 residues. Trimming shortened V by 6 bases and J by 5 bases, and 20 bases separated the two germline ends. For the CDR3, the DNA is TGTGCCAGCAGCCTCTCCTGGCAGGTCGGACACGAGCAGTACTTC. Translation gives CASSLSWQVGHEQYF.

The rearrangement links TRBV6-6 to TRBJ2-7; possible D gene TRBD2, 6 bases. V was trimmed by 2 bases and J by 5 bases, leaving 16 bases between them. Germline CDR1 is MNHNY and CDR2 is SVGAGI (reference sequence). This CDR3 has 15 residues. In DNA, the CDR3 is TGTGCCAGCAGTTACGGAGGGAAGTCGGGGGACGAGCAGTACTTC. Translation: CASSYGGKSGDEQYF.

Only a few counts were recorded for this clonotype. The DNA of the CDR3 is TGTGCCAGCAGCCCCACCTATGTGGACAGGCACCTTTACTATGGCTACACCTTC. It yields the protein CASSPTYVDRHLYYGYTF. This sequence joins TRBV7-9 and TRBJ1-2; TRBD1 matches at 7 bases. Looked up from germline, CDR1 is SEHNR and CDR2 is FQNEAQ (reference sequence). This CDR3 region has 18 residues. Trimming took 5 bases from V and 3 from J; bases not matched to a gene: 18.

This clonotype was seen more than once but under ten times. The rearrangement joins TRBV5-1 to TRBJ2-5; D is possibly TRBD2 (5 bases). V lost 3 bases, J lost 4 bases, and 13 bases lay in between. Germline CDR1 and CDR2: SGHRS and YFSETQ. The CDR3 has 14 residues. CDR3 DNA sequence: TGCGCCAGCAGCTCTCCTCTAGCAGCAGAGACCCAGTACTTC. Translating gives CASSSPLAAETQYF.

This clonotype was counted at least ten times. The chain has TRBV6-1 and TRBJ2-1, with 9 bases that match TRBD1. This CDR3 is 14 amino acids long. The germline CDR1 and CDR2 sequences are MNHNS and SASEGT. The ends lost 3 bases at V and 12 bases at J; junction bases unmatched: 9. CDR3 residues: CASSEVPGQGRQFF. CDR3 DNA sequence: TGTGCCAGCAGTGAGGTCCCGGGACAGGGTCGGCAGTTCTTC.

This clonotype came up a few times. The J gene is TRBJ1-2, the V gene TRBV24-1; no clear D. Germline V gene data show CDR1 as KGHDR and CDR2 as SFDVKD. The ends were cut back, 8 bases at V and 14 bases at J, with 11 bases in the middle. This CDR3 is built from 9 residues. The CDR3 DNA reads as TGTGCCACCAACCCGACGGGTACCTTC. It translates to CATNPTGTF.

This clonotype occurred a few times. V usage is TRBV7-9 and J usage is TRBJ1-1; a weak D match, TRBD1 (5 bases). CDR1 is SEHNR and CDR2 is FQNEAQ in the germline V gene (reference sequence). Trimming shortened V by 5 bases and J by 0 bases, and 13 bases separated the two germline ends. The CDR3 contains 15 residues. The CDR3 coding sequence is TGTGCCAGCAGCCTTAGTTGGGGGATGAACACTGAAGCTTTCTTT. Its protein is CASSLSWGMNTEAFF. Full variable domain (outside the CDR3, taken from reference TRBV7-9 and TRBJ1-1): DTGVSQNPRHKITKRGQNVTFRCDPISEHNRLYWYRQTLGQGPEFLTYFQNEAQLEKSRLLSDRFSAERPKGSFSTLEIQRTEQGDSAMYLCASSLSWGMNTEAFFGQGTRLTVV.

The chain employs TRBV20-1 and TRBJ2-1, with 10 bases aligning to TRBD1. The CDR3 has 16 amino acids. Germline V CDR1 and CDR2: DFQATT, SNEGSKA (reference sequence). With V trimmed by 2 bases and J by 5 bases, 9 bases remained unmatched. The CDR3 sequence: CSARRVGDRGNNEQFF. DNA of the CDR3: TGCAGTGCTAGACGGGTAGGGGACAGGGGTAACAATGAGCAGTTCTTC.

Remarks on this clonotype: This may stem from a read error, because a much larger clone lies one nucleotide away. The conserved closing phenylalanine or tryptophan is absent in this CDR3, likely reflecting a read error. The chain employs TRBV12-3 or TRBV12-4 and TRBJ1-6; 7 bases are a match to TRBD1. J gave up 7 bases and V 5 bases, and 5 bases lay outside the gene matches. This CDR3 spans 14 amino acids. CDR3 nucleotides: TGTGCCAGCAGTGGACAGGTTCTGAATTCACCCCTCCACCTT. Translated, it gives CASSGQVLNSPLHL.

This clonotype was seen a handful of times. V is TRBV20-1 and J is TRBJ2-7, with 10 bases that match TRBD2. The CDR3 totals 14 residues. Unmatched junction bases numbered 5, after V lost 6 bases and J lost 0 bases. CDR1 is DFQATT and CDR2 is SNEGSKA in the germline V gene (reference sequence). The chain's CDR3 is CSAELAGSSYEQYF. CDR3 bases: TGCAGTGCCGAACTAGCGGGGAGCTCCTACGAGCAGTACTTC.